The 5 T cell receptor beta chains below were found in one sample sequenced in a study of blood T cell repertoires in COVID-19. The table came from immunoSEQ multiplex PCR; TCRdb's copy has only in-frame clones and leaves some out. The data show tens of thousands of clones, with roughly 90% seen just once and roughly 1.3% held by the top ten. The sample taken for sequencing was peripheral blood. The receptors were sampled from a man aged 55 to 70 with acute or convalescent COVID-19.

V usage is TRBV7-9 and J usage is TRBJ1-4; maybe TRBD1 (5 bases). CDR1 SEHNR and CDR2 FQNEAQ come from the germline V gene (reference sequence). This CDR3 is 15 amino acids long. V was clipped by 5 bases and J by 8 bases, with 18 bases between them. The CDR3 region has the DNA TGTGCCAGCAGCCCGAGGGACTCCGGAAGGGAAAAACTGTTTTTT. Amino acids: CASSPRDSGREKLFF.

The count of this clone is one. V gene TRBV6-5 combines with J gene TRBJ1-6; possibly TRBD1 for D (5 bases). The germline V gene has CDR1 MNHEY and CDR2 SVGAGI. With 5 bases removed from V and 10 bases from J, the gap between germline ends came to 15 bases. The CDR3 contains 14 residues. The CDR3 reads CASSLNQGGSPLHF. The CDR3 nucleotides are TGTGCCAGCAGTCTAAATCAGGGAGGCTCACCCCTCCACTTT.

The CDR3: CSASMVQFEQYF. The CDR3 nucleotides are TGCAGTGCTAGTATGGTCCAGTTCGAGCAGTACTTC. The rearrangement uses TRBV20-1 and TRBJ2-7; D is undetermined. The germline V and J ends were trimmed by 3 bases and 6 bases, with 12 bases remaining between them. Germline CDR1 DFQATT, CDR2 SNEGSKA (reference sequence). CDR3 length: 12 residues.

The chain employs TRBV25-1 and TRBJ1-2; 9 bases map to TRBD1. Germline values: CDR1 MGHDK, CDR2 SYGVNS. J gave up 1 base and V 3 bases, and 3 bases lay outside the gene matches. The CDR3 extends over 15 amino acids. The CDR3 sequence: CASSETGGSNYGYTF. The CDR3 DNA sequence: TGTGCCAGCAGTGAGACAGGGGGTAGTAACTATGGCTACACCTTC.

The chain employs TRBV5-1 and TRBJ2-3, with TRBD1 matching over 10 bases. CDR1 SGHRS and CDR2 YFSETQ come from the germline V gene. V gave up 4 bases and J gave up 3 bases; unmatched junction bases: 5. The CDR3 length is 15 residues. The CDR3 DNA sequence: TGCGCCAGCAGCCGACGGACAGGGGGGACAGATACGCAGTATTTT. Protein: CASSRRTGGTDTQYF.